This TCR beta chain was sequenced during a study of patients and donors after allogeneic stem cell transplantation (dated by TCRdb to 2019 to 2021). Deletion took 3 bases off V and 0 bases off J, with a span of 8 bases between the germline ends. The CDR3, from cysteine to phenylalanine, totals 14 residues. CDR3 DNA is the only sequence kept; it has 42 bases, read in frame from the first base. According to the germline V gene, CDR1 reads MDHEN and CDR2 reads SYDVKM. Library creation used RT-PCR. The instrument was a NextSeq 550. The public reads were reanalyzed by TCRdb: fastp trimming at Q25, MiXCR alignment, in-frame beta chains only. Every CDR3 protein is listed once, alongside the most common genes and DNA of its rows. Across this sample there are fewer than 25,000 distinct CDR3 sequences, with under 55% seen only once. Clones ranked in the top ten supply roughly three quarters of the sample. Of note for this clonotype: The antigen it recognizes is unknown. The record has no base qualities; no much larger clone is one base away.

This receptor was obtained from a human donor who was either an allogeneic HSCT recipient or a stem cell or donor lymphocyte infusion donor (not recorded which). It is not recorded whose cells these are; they may come from a transplant donor. The rearrangement combines TRBV28 with TRBJ1-1; the D gene cannot be named for sure. Material: blood, either unsorted or a sorted T cell fraction (not recorded which). The DNA sequence is as follows: TGTGCCAGCAGTTTTGTAGGCTTGAACACTGAAGCTTTCTTT. Translated, it gives CASSFVGLNTEAFF.